Listed here is a single T cell receptor beta chain. Its antigen remains unknown. This entry is derived from a study of high-grade serous ovarian cancer treatment subgroups. Study information: Each sample yielded on average roughly 7,500 unique TCR beta rearrangements from around 14,000 reads. General study results and limits: These tumor repertoires lack spatial information from bulk sequencing. Same-patient tumor repertoires overlapped at roughly 0.1 to 0.79; different patients barely overlapped.

The tumor samples were collected prior to definitive surgery or chemotherapy. Trimming left V 0 bases short and J 1 base short, with 9 bases between. The CDR3 has 15 amino acids. The germline gives CDR1 SGHRS, CDR2 YFSETQ. Repertoires were generated with immunoSEQ multiplex PCR, while TCRdb's copy carries only in-frame clones and drops some. The table has some 40,000 clones, approximately 80% seen once. Sequencing was done on a sample of tumor tissue. The TCR was taken from a human donor with high-grade serous ovarian cancer. The genes are TRBV5-1 and TRBJ2-3; D may be TRBD2 (5 bases). CDR3 residues: CASSLEGGRTDTQYF. CDR3 sequence (DNA): TGCGCCAGCAGCTTGGAGGGCGGGCGCACAGATACGCAGTATTTT.